The 13 T cell receptor beta chains below come from one sample, sequenced in a study of blood T cells in healthy people across ages. A second PCR of roughly 7 to 11 cycles used a sample-barcoded 5' primer and a J-beta primer mix. TCRdb used MiXCR to reprocess the 5' RACE reads, holding one entry per CDR3 protein. The sample records approximately 900,000 distinct CDR3 sequences, roughly 28% being singletons. This sample was shared with a second study, whose subject was T cells of mothers and their children.

Sample: blood. These receptors all come from a woman aged 40 to 50 in good health.

The CDR3 bases are TGTGCCAGCAGCCCTGGGAGGGGACAGACCCAGTTCTTC. It specifies CASSPGRGQTQFF. The gene calls are TRBV11-3 and TRBJ2-1; D could derive from TRBD1 or TRBD2 (7 bases each). From germline, CDR1 is SGHNT and CDR2 YENEEA. The CDR3 covers 13 residues. Deletions cut 5 bases from V and 13 bases from J, with 18 bases between.

To note about this clonotype: Compared with germline, one end of the junction differs, possibly owing to a read error. The chain has TRBV7-2 and TRBJ2-1; maybe TRBD2 (5 bases). The CDR3 loop spans 16 amino acids. Germline V lookup: CDR1 SGHTA, CDR2 FQGNSA. Written as DNA, the CDR3 is TGTGCCAGCAACTTAGACCCAGCCGGGGTCCGTAATGAGCAGTTCTTC. This translates into CASNLDPAGVRNEQFF.

This clonotype has more than one count but fewer than ten. The chain uses TRBV10-3 and TRBJ2-1; 7 nucleotides align to TRBD1. Germline CDR1 ENHRY, CDR2 SYGVKD. This CDR3 has 13 amino acids. The V gene end was trimmed by 5 bases and the J gene end by 6 bases; junction bases not matched to a gene: 4. The CDR3 here is CAISRPGGNEQFF. In nucleotides, the CDR3 is TGTGCCATCAGTCGTCCAGGGGGCAATGAGCAGTTCTTC.

This clonotype was recorded at least ten times. The genes are TRBV7-6 and TRBJ2-7; 7 bases agree with TRBD2. The CDR3 consists of 15 residues. V was clipped by 5 bases and J by 5 bases; unmatched bases: 12. Germline CDR1 SGHVS, CDR2 FNYEAQ. The CDR3 bases are TGTGCCAGCAGCAAGGGATGGGGGGGTTCCAACGAGCAGTACTTC. Its protein product is CASSKGWGGSNEQYF.

The chain joins TRBV12-3 or TRBV12-4 to TRBJ1-5; 9 bases agree with TRBD1. With 6 bases clipped from V and 5 bases from J, the junction kept 8 bases outside the gene matches. The CDR3 runs 15 residues. The DNA for the CDR3 is TGTGCCAGCAGGATGACAGGGGGATTGCATCAGCCCCAGCATTTT. This sequence encodes CASRMTGGLHQPQHF.

This clonotype was found a few times. The chain recombines TRBV7-2 with TRBJ1-4; a weak D match, TRBD1 (5 bases). The germline CDR1 and CDR2 sequences are SGHTA and FQGNSA. V gave up 5 bases and J gave up 0 bases, with 10 bases separating them. The CDR3 covers 15 residues. CDR3 coding DNA: TGTGCCAGCAGCCCCGAGACAGCAACTAATGAAAAACTGTTTTTT. Amino acids: CASSPETATNEKLFF. The whole variable domain, remainder taken from reference TRBV7-2 and TRBJ1-4, is GAGVSQSPSNKVTEKGKDVELRCDPISGHTALYWYRQSLGQGLEFLIYFQGNSAPDKSGLPSDRFSAERTGGSVSTLTIQRTQQEDSAVYLCASSPETATNEKLFFGSGTQLSVL.

This clonotype was detected many times. This chain links TRBV7-9 with TRBJ1-5; D unresolved. CDR1 is SEHNR and CDR2 is FQNEAQ in the germline V gene (reference sequence). CDR3 size: 16 residues. V was shortened by 5 bases and J by 0 bases, with 14 bases between the two germline ends. The CDR3 protein is CASSLTTGNSNQPQHF. DNA of the CDR3: TGTGCCAGCAGCCTCACAACGGGGAATAGCAATCAGCCCCAGCATTTT.

In this sample, this clonotype turned up many times. The V call is TRBV2, the J call TRBJ2-6; D is possibly TRBD1 (5 bases). Trimming stripped 4 bases from V and 0 bases from J, with 13 bases between. The V gene's germline CDR1 is SNHLY and CDR2 FYNNEI. CDR3 length: 17 amino acids. CDR3 sequence reads: CASSVVRAHSGANVLTF. For the CDR3, the DNA is TGTGCCAGCAGTGTGGTCAGGGCGCACTCTGGGGCCAACGTCCTGACTTTC.

Comments on this clonotype: Its ends do not fully match the called genes, so a read error is possible. V gene TRBV29-1 combines with J gene TRBJ1-4; D is perhaps TRBD1 (6 bases). Germline lookup yields CDR1 SQVTM and CDR2 ANQGSEA. The CDR3 covers 12 residues. The chain's CDR3 is CSGYREGEKRFF. CDR3 in DNA: TGCAGCGGCTACAGGGAGGGTGAAAAACGGTTTTTT.

This clonotype was picked up one time. CDR3 protein: CASSPGAGGPYEQYF. CDR3 coding DNA: TGTGCCAGCAGCCCAGGCGCGGGGGGCCCCTACGAGCAGTACTTC. This chain links TRBV7-6 with TRBJ2-7, with 8 bases identical to TRBD2. Germline V gene sequence: CDR1 SGHVS, CDR2 FNYEAQ. The CDR3 consists of 15 residues. Unmatched junction bases numbered 8, after V lost 5 bases and J lost 2 bases. Based on the CDR3 plus reference TRBV7-6 and TRBJ2-7, the full variable domain is GAGVSQSPRYKVTKRGQDVALRCDPISGHVSLYWYRQALGQGPEFLTYFNYEAQQDKSGLPNDRFSAERPEGSISTLTIQRTEQRDSAMYRCASSPGAGGPYEQYFGPGTRLTVT.

The chain couples TRBV7-2 to TRBJ2-5; a possible D gene is TRBD1 (6 bases). Germline CDR1 and CDR2: SGHTA and FQGNSA. The CDR3 has 14 residues. Trimming took off 2 bases at V and 4 bases at J, with 11 bases between the two ends. DNA of the CDR3: TGTGCCAGCAGCTTAAGGATAGGGGGAGAGACCCAGTACTTC. The encoded protein is CASSLRIGGETQYF.

Notes on this clonotype: A far larger clone is off by one base, so a read error is likely. The rearrangement joins TRBV12-3 or TRBV12-4 to TRBJ1-1; the D is unclear. The CDR3 length is 13 residues. The CDR3 reads CASSFGGNAEAFF. The CDR3 region has the DNA TGTGCCAGCAGTTTCGGAGGGAACGCTGAAGCTTTCTTT.

This clonotype was seen a handful of times. J is TRBJ1-5 and V is TRBV7-2; D is ambiguous. Germline V CDR1 and CDR2: SGHTA, FQGNSA. The CDR3 sequence is 15 residues long. The ends were cut back, 1 base at V and 4 bases at J, with 11 bases in the middle. The CDR3 nucleotides read TGTGCCAGCAGCTTAGGGTCCTCGGGTAATCAGCCCCAGCATTTT. It codes for CASSLGSSGNQPQHF.